This entry is about one T cell receptor (beta chain). As yet, its antigen is unknown. Clones were read by immunoSEQ multiplex PCR, and TCRdb kept only the in-frame ones, dropping some. The sample holds 1.6 million or so clones; roughly 98.5% are singletons and the top ten take 0.36%. Healthy and HIV-negative, the adult donors had no recent acute infections or vaccinations. This sample stems from a study of shared clonotypes between healthy human individuals. Study-level results: Non-shared clonotypes had lower generation probabilities than those shared by all four donors. It was observed that approximately 5% of naive CD4 clonotypes were shared across several donors.

The length of the CDR3 is 16 residues. J was trimmed by 1 base and V by 4 bases; bases with no gene match: 2. From germline, CDR1 is MNHEY and CDR2 SMNVEV (reference sequence). The sequencing sample was made of naive CD4+ T cells sorted from blood. Subset in this sample: CD45RA+ positively selected. The V gene is TRBV27, the J gene TRBJ2-1; 12 bases line up with TRBD2. The TCR originated in a man aged 25 to 40 in good health. CDR3 sequence reads: CASSSLAGGSYNEQFF. The DNA of the CDR3 is TGTGCCAGCAGTTCTCTAGCGGGAGGGTCCTACAATGAGCAGTTCTTC.